The present T cell receptor (beta chain) was sequenced within a study of T cell responses to AZD1222 COVID-19 vaccine. Study-wide results and caveats: The study sampled repertoires only after the peak T cell response. The study identified only a handful of AZD1222 recipients as seropositive at baseline.

The data were produced by immunoSEQ multiplex PCR, yet TCRdb's version contains in-frame clones alone and is incomplete. The sample gives 100,000 to 150,000 clones, around 85% of which show up once; about 4.3% is in the top ten. Points on this clone: Its target is unknown.

The sample consisted of peripheral blood, taken 28 days after the second AZD1222 dose. The TCR was taken from an adult who received the AZD1222 COVID-19 vaccine.

The CDR3 sequence: CASSLRGDTEAFF. CDR3 coding DNA: TGTGCCAGCAGCCTCAGGGGGGACACTGAAGCTTTCTTT. The genes are TRBV6-5 and TRBJ1-1; TRBD1 matches 7 bases. The V segment lost 6 bases and the J segment 3 bases; nucleotides outside the gene matches: 4. Germline CDR1 is MNHEY and CDR2 is SVGAGI. The CDR3 length is 13 residues.